This T cell receptor (beta chain) was obtained from a study of T cells in localized non-small cell lung cancer. Study findings and constraints: A median of roughly 52 of the top 100 tumor clones appeared in adjacent lung, which was paired and uninvolved. Only one tumor region was sequenced, so heterogeneity remains possible. Higher blood T cell density tracked longer overall survival. Uninvolved adjacent lung had higher T cell clonality than tumor and all other tissues.

This clone was found once. The target antigen is unknown. CDR1 and CDR2 from the germline V gene are SGDLS and YYNGEE. There are 15 residues in the CDR3. V lost 4 bases and J lost 0, with 13 bases in between. Generated by immunoSEQ multiplex PCR, the TCRdb table keeps only in-frame clones and is missing some. The sample consists of about 60,000 clones, under 90% of them appearing once. V and J are TRBV9 and TRBJ2-5, with D perhaps matching TRBD2 (5 bases). The origin of this receptor is a woman aged 40-69 years with stage I lung adenocarcinoma. Sequenced here: peripheral blood, sampled before any cancer treatment. The chain's CDR3 is CASSSHGEYQETQYF. The CDR3 nucleotides read TGTGCCAGCAGCTCTCATGGGGAGTACCAAGAGACCCAGTACTTC.